This T cell receptor beta chain was captured in a study of shared clonotypes between healthy human individuals. Clones were sequenced by immunoSEQ multiplex PCR, and TCRdb holds only the in-frame ones, with some missing. The sample consists of about 2.1 million clones, 93% of them appearing once. The naive CD8 subset, CD45RO-negative cells positively selected for CCR7, excluded terminally differentiated effector memory CD45RA+ cells. On this clone: In the same sample, other DNA sequences code for this CDR3.

Sequencing was carried out using naive CD8+ T cells from PBMCs. This clonotype was sampled from a man aged 18 to 29 in good health. Some clones in this sample may be carry-over from other donors' samples.

CDR3 residues: CASSWGGSYEQYF. The CDR3 DNA is TGTGCCAGCAGTTGGGGCGGCTCCTACGAGCAGTACTTC. The rearrangement uses TRBV27 and TRBJ2-7; possible D gene TRBD1, 5 bases. The CDR3 has 13 residues. The V and J ends lost 4 bases and 0 bases respectively, with 7 bases between them. The germline CDR1 and CDR2 sequences are MNHEY and SMNVEV (reference sequence).